The sample holds one count of the clone carrying this T cell receptor (beta chain). What it binds is unknown. This specimen comes from a study of CD8 T cells in ankylosing spondylitis. Trimming removed 0 bases at V and 15 bases at J, with 13 bases between. The germline V gene has CDR1 SGHKS and CDR2 YYEKEE (reference sequence). The CDR3 has 12 residues. The study, taken as a whole, reports: A motif in TCR beta, a set of eight or nine highly homologous variants, appeared characteristic of ankylosing spondylitis blood. From matched ankylosing spondylitis synovial fluid, disease-linked clones were reportedly recovered at significantly enriched levels. In the blood and synovial fluid of reactive arthritis, some motif variants had been previously reported.

In making TCR beta libraries, quantitative 5'-RACE with molecular barcodes was used. TCRdb processed the 5' RACE reads anew with MiXCR; each CDR3 protein has one entry. The sample holds about 89,000 distinct CDR3 sequences, around 26% seen once. This rearrangement joins TRBV5-5 to TRBJ2-1; possibly TRBD1 for D (5 bases). The sample taken for sequencing was blood, either unsorted or a sorted T cell fraction (not recorded which). The clonotype comes from a male donor with ankylosing spondylitis or in good health (not recorded which). The CDR3 nucleotides are TGTGCCAGCAGCTTGGAGGGGTCAGGTCGGTTCTTC. This gives the protein CASSLEGSGRFF. Complete variable domain (other parts from reference TRBV5-5 and TRBJ2-1): DAGVTQSPTHLIKTRGQQVTLRCSPISGHKSVSWYQQVLGQGPQFIFQYYEKEERGRGNFPDRFSARQFPNYSSELNVNALLLGDSALYLCASSLEGSGRFFGPGTRLTVL.